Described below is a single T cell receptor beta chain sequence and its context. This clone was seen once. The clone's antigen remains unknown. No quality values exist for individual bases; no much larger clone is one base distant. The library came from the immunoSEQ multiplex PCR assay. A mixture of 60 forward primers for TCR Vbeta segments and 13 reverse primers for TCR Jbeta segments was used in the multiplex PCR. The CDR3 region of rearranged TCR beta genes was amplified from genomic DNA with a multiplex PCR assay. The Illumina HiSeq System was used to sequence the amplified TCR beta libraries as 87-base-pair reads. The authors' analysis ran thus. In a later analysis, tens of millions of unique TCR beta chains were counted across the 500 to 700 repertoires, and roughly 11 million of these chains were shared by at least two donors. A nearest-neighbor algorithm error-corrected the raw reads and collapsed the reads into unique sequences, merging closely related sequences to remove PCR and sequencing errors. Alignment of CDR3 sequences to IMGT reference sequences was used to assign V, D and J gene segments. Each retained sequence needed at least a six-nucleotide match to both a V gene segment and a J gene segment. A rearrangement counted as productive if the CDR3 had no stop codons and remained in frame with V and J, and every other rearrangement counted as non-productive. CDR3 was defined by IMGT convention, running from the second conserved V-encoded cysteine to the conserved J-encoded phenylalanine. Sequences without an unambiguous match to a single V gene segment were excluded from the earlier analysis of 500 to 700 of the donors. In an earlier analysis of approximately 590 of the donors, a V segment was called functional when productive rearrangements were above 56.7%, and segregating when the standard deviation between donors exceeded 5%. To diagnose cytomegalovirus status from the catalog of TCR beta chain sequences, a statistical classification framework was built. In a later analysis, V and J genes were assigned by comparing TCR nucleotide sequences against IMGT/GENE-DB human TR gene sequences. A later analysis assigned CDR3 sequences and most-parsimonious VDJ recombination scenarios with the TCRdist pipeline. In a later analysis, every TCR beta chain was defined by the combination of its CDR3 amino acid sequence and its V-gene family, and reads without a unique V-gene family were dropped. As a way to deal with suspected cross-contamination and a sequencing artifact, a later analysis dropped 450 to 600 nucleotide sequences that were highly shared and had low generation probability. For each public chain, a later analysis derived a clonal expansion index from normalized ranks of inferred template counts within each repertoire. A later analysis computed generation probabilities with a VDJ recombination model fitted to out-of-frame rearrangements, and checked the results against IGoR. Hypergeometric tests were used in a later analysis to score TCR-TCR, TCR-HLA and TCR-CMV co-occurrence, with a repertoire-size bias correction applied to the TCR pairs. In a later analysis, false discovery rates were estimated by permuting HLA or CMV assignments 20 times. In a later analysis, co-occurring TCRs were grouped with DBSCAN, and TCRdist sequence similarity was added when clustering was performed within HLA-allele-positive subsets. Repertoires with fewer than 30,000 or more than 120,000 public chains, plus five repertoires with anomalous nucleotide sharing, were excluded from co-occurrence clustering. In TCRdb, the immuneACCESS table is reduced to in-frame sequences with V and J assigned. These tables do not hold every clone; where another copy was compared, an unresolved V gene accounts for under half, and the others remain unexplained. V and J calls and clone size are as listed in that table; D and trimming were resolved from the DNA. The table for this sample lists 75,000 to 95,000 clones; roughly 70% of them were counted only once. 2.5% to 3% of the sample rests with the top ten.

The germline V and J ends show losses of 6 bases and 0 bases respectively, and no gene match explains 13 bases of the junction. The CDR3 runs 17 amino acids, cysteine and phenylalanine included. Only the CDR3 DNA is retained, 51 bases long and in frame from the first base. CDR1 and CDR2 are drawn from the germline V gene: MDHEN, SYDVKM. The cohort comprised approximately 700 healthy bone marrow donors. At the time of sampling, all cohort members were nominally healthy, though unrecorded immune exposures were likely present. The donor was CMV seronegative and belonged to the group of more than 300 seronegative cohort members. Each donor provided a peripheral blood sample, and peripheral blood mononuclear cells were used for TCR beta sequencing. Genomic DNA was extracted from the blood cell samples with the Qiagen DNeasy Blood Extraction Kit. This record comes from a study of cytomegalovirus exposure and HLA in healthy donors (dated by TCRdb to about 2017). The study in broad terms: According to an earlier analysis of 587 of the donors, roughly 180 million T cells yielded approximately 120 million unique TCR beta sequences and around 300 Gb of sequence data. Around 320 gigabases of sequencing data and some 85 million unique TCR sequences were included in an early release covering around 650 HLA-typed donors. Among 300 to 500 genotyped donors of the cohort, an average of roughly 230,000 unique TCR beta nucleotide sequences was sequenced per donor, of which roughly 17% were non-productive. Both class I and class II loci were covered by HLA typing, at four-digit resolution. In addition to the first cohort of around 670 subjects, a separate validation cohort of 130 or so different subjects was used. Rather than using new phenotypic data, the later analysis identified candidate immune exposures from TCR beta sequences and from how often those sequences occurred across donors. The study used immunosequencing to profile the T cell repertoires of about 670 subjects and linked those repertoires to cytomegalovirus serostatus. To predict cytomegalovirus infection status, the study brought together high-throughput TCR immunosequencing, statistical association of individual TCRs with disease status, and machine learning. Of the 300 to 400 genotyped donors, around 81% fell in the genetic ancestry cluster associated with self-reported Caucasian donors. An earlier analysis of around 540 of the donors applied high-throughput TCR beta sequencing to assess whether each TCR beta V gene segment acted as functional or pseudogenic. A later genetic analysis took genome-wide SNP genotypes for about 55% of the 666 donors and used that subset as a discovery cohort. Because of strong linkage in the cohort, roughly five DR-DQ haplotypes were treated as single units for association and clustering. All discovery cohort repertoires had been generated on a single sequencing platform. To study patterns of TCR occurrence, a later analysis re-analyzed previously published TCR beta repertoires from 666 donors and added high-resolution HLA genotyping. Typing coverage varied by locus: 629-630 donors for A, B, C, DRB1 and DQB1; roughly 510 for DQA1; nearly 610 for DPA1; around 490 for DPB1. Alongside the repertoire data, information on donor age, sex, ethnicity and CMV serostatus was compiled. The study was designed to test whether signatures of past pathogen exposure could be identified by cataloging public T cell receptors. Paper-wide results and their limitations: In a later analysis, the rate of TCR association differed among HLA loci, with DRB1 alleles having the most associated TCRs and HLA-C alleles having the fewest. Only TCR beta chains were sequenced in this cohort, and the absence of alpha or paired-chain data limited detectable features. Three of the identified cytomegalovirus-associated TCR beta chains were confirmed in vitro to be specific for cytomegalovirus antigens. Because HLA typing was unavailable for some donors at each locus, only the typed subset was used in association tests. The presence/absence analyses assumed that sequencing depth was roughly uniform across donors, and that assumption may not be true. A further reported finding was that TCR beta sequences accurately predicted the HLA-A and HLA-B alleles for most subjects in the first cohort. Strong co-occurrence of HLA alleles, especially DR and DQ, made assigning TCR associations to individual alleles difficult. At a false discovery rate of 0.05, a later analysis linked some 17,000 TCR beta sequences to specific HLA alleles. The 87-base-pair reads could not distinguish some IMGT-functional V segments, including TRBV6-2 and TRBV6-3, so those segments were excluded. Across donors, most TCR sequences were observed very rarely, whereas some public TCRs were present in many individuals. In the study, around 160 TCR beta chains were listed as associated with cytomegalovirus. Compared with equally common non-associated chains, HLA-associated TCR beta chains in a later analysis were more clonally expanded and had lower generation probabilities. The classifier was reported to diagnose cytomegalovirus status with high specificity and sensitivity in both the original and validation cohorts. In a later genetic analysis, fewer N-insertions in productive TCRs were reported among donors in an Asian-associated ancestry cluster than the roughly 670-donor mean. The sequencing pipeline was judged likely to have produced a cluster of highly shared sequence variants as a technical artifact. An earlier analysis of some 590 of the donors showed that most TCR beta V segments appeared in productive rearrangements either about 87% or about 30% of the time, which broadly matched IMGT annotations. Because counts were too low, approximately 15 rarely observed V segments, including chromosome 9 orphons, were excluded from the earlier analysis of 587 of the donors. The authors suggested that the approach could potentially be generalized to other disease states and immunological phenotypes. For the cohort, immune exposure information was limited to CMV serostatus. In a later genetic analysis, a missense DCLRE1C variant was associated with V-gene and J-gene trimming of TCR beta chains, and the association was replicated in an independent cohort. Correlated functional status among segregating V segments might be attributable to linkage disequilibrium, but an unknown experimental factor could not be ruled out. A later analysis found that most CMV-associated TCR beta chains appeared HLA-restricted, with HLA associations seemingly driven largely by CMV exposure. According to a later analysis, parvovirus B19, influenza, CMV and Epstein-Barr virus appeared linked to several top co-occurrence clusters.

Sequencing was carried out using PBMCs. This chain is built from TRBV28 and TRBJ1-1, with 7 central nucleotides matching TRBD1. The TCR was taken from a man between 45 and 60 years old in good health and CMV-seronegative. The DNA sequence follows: TGTGCCAGCAGCCCACAGGGGCTCGGGTTTATGAACACTGAAGCTTTCTTT. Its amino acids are CASSPQGLGFMNTEAFF.